This TCR beta chain was captured in a study of T cells in Graves' hyperthyroidism and ophthalmopathy (dated by TCRdb to the late 2010s). Turning to the overall study: A discovery cohort of approximately 100 patients, roughly 43 with Graves' ophthalmopathy and 57 with stable Graves' hyperthyroidism, was used to find distinguishing TCR V-J signatures. Prospective prediction of ophthalmopathy was tested in an independent validation cohort of fewer than 20 hyperthyroidism patients and some 17 patients who later progressed to ophthalmopathy. The 95 to 100 discovery patients were randomly divided into training and test sets at a 7:3 ratio. The study also compared thyroid tissue and blood T-cell repertoires from a handful of Graves' hyperthyroidism patients. After sampling, hyperthyroidism patients received methimazole starting at 30 mg daily, and ophthalmopathy patients received high-dose intravenous methylprednisolone. The paper describes TCR Vbeta CDR3 sequencing of about 140 peripheral blood samples, made up of some 42 ophthalmopathy patients, some 76 hyperthyroidism patients and approximately 17 progressor patients.

CDR1 and CDR2 (SNHLY, FYNNEI) derive from the germline V gene. Taken from cysteine to phenylalanine, the CDR3 has 14 residues. The DNA shown is the 42-base CDR3, in frame from base 1. V ends up 2 bases short and J 8 bases short, with an unmatched junction base count of 4. Stable Graves' hyperthyroidism was defined as no progression to ophthalmopathy during 18 months of follow-up. The hyperthyroidism patients were between 18 and 65 years old and newly diagnosed, with a disease duration of less than 2 months. The study excluded patients with uncontrolled infections, other autoimmune diseases, pregnancy or lactation. Diagnoses were based on clinical symptoms, serum thyroxine and TRAb, thyroid ultrasound and orbital computed tomography. Total RNA was extracted with Trizol reagent, and quality was checked on an Agilent 2100 Bioanalyzer. Paper-wide results and their limitations: Sample size was not statistically predetermined, and blinding of investigators to group allocation was not performed. During validation, the model predicted progression to ophthalmopathy a median of approximately 7 months ahead of onset, with around 65% sensitivity and 72% to 80% specificity. A model built on a 13 V-J signature distinguished ophthalmopathy from stable hyperthyroidism, reaching approximately 89% sensitivity and about 81% specificity in cross-validation and 80%/75% in testing. Most expanded thyroid clonotypes (frequency above 0.001) were also detected in blood, a finding suggesting that blood repertoires may reflect thyroid immune responses.

The TCR beta CDR3 regions were amplified from the RNA transcripts. The TCR CDR3 was subjected to a first round of RT-PCR using the HTBI primer set and the Qiagen OneStep RT-PCR kit. Libraries were constructed in a second round of multiplex PCR, after which size selection and purification were carried out. Paired-end sequencing of the libraries was performed with 100 bp reads on an Illumina HiSeq2000. The original methods were these. SOAPnuke was used to process the raw data, removing reads that contained adapters or uncalled bases, had a mean Phred below 15, or lacked an exact match to the constant primer or identifier. High-quality paired reads were merged with COPE v1.2.5, and unique nucleotide sequences were defined as clonotypes. Clonotypes were aligned to IMGT TRBV, TRBD and TRBJ reference segments using MiTCR v1.1. The analysis was restricted to V-J combinations with a frequency above 0.0001, which together covered 99.2% of the repertoires. A TCS score was defined as the ratio between F50 (clonal expansion) and ExV (chaos), using BLOSUM62-based TCRdist between CDR3 peptides within each V-J. Welch's t-statistics and random forest reduced around 520 V-J features to 13, which were used in a naive Bayes classifier (R e1071). TCRdb reanalyzed the raw reads on its own, using fastp at Q25 for trimming and MiXCR for clone calling, and kept in-frame beta chains. Each entry is one CDR3 protein sequence, shown with its most common DNA and genes. The V and J calls and clone size come from TCRdb's table, not from the authors' own analysis. Within this sample are about 540,000 distinct CDR3 sequences, with approximately 44% of them counted one time only. Together, the top ten hold approximately 8.2% of the sample.

Notes on this clonotype: The antigen this receptor binds is unknown. No base quality information exists; no much larger clone differs at one position.

The sequence was obtained from a young woman with Graves' hyperthyroidism. Donor details come from another sample of the same person, matched by shared clones. Input material: peripheral blood or thyroid tissue (not recorded which). The chain was built from TRBV2 and TRBJ2-7; 12 bases in the middle match TRBD2. The CDR3 region: CASSELAGGPKQYF. The base sequence is TGTGCCAGCAGTGAACTAGCGGGAGGGCCCAAGCAGTACTTC.